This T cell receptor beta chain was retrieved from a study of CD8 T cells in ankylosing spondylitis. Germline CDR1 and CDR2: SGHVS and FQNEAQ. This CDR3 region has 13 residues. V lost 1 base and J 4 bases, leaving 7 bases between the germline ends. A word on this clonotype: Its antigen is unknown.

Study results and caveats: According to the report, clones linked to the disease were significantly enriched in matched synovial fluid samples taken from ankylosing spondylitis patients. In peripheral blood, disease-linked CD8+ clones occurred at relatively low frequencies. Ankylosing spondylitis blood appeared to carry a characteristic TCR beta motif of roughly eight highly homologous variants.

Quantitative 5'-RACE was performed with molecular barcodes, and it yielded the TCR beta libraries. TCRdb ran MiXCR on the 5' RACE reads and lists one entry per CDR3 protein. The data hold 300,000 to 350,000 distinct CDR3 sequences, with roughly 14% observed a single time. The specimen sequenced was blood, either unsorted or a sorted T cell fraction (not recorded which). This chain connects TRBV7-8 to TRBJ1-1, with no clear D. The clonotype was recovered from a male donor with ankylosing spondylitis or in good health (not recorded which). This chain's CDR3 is CASSLVPGTEAFF. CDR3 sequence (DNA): TGTGCCAGCAGCTTAGTCCCCGGCACTGAAGCTTTCTTT.